This T cell receptor (beta chain) derives from a study of T cell repertoires in cytomegalovirus infection. MiXCR, run by TCRdb on the reads, gives a single entry per CDR3 protein. Among 90,000 to 120,000 distinct CDR3 sequences listed, around 45% were seen once. At least ten counts were recorded for this clonotype. The antigen remains unidentified. The source of this sequence is a human donor in good health (CMV status not recorded). Some clones in this sample may be carry-over from other donors' samples. Sequenced material: CD8+ T cells from cultured PBMCs, taken from culture after CMV antigen stimulation.

CDR3 protein: CASSPSGGPSYEQYF. In DNA, the CDR3 is TGTGCCAGCAGCCCCAGCGGGGGGCCTTCCTACGAGCAGTACTTC. This chain connects TRBV12-3 or TRBV12-4 to TRBJ2-7; TRBD2 agrees at 9 bases. This CDR3 has 15 amino acids. Unmatched junction bases numbered 7, after V lost 6 bases and J lost 1 base.